This T cell receptor beta chain came from a study of T cells in localized non-small cell lung cancer (dated by TCRdb to 2018 to 2021). Study-wide context: Comparing tumors with uninvolved tumor-adjacent lungs, the study looked at the T cell repertoires of fewer than 250 patients with early-stage NSCLC. The cohort consisted of 200 to 250 treatment-naive NSCLC patients whose localized lung tumors had been resected. The mean age of the NSCLC patients was about 67 years, with fewer than 150 men and 100 to 110 women.

TCR beta CDR3 regions were sequenced from DNA using the immunoSEQ Assay. The authors' pipeline ran thus. To compute T cell density, TCR beta template counts were normalized to usable DNA, which was estimated by amplifying housekeeping genes. The preseqR package was used to estimate richness by extrapolating to 400,000 templates for PBMC samples and to 120,000 templates for tissue samples. Clonality was defined by subtracting Pielou's evenness from one. To identify tissue-enriched TCRs, differential abundance testing was run on productive amino-acid clonotypes with a minimum total count of 5 and an alpha of 0.1. The Jaccard Index and the Morisita Overlap Index were used to measure repertoire overlap between compartments. GLIPH grouped TCR beta CDR3s together with public tetramer-defined viral CDR3s, and a viral motif had to include at least three viral sequences and also show V-gene enrichment. TCRdb retrieved this table from immuneACCESS and kept in-frame rearrangements only. Not all clones are present; in checked studies, unresolved V genes account for under half, and no reason is known for the remainder. The V and J calls and clone size are taken from that table; D and trimming were inferred from the DNA. The sample table lists approximately 2,100 clones, roughly 27% of them with a count of one. Jointly, the top ten make up roughly a sixth of the sample.

The germline V and J ends show losses of 6 bases and 5 bases respectively, and no gene match explains 12 bases of the junction. The CDR3 sequence holds 15 residues, the cysteine and phenylalanine included. Kept here is only the CDR3 DNA, which spans 45 bases and is read in frame from base 1. From the germline V gene, CDR1 is SQVTM and CDR2 is ANQGSEA. The investigation overall reported the following: A median of about 55 of the top 100 tumor clones were detected in paired uninvolved adjacent lung, and 28 of these tumor clones were also found among the top 100 clones of the paired uninvolved adjacent lung. The highest T cell clonality was observed in uninvolved tumor-adjacent lung, where clonality exceeded that of tumor, suggesting that antigenic responses were more focused in uninvolved tumor-adjacent lung. Because the study design was exploratory, TCR variables were selected using unadjusted p-values without false-discovery rate correction. Higher blood T cell density associated with longer overall survival, while higher adjacent-lung clonality associated with shorter survival. Because multi-region tumor sequencing was not performed, intratumor heterogeneity could not be ruled out.

This clone is a singleton in its sample. Its antigen has not been determined. No per-base quality is available; no much larger clone lies one base away. Uninvolved adjacent lung was taken at least 2 cm from the tumor margin and confirmed free of atypia by two independent pathologists. At diagnosis, peripheral blood, uninvolved tumor-adjacent lung and tumor were collected and were preserved as a mix of fresh-frozen and FFPE material. The V and J genes are TRBV29-1 and TRBJ1-4; TRBD1 agrees with 7 junctional bases. The source material was normal lung tissue next to the tumor, sampled before any cancer treatment. This TCR came from a female donor of 60 years or more with stage I lung adenocarcinoma. The CDR3 protein sequence reads: CSVRGQSGLNEKLFF. The DNA sequence is as follows: TGCAGCGTGAGGGGACAGTCGGGACTAAATGAAAAACTGTTTTTT.